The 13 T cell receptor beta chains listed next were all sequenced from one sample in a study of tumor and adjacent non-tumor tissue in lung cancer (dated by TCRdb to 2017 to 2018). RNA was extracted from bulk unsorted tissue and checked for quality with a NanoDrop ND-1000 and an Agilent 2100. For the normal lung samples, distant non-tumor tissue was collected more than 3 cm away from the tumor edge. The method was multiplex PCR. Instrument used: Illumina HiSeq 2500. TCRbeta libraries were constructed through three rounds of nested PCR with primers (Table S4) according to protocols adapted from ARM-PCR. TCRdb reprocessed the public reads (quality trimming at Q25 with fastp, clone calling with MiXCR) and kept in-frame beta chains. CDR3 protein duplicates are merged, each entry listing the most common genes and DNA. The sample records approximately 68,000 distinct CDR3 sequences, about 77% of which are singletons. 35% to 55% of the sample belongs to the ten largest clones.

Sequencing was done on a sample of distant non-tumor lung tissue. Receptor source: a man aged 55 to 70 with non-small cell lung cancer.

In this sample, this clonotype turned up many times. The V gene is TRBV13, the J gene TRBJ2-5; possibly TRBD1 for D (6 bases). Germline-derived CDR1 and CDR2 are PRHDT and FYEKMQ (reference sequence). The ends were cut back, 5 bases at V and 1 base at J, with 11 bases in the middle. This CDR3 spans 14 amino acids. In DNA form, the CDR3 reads TGTGCCAGCAGCCCTGGGACAATCCAAGAGACCCAGTACTTC. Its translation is CASSPGTIQETQYF.

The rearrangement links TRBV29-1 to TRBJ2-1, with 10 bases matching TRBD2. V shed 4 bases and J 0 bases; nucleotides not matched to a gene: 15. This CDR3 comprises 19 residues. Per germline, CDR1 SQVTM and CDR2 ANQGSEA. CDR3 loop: CSVGDPGASGGSSYNEQFF. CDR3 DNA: TGCAGCGTTGGAGACCCCGGGGCTAGCGGGGGTAGCTCCTACAATGAGCAGTTCTTC.

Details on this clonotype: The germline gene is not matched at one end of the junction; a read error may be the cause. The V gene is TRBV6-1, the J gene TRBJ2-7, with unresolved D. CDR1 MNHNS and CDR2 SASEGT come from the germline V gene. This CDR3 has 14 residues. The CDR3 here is CASSEGVSSYKQYF. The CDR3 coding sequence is TGTGCCAGCAGTGAAGGGGTCAGCTCCTACAAGCAGTACTTC.

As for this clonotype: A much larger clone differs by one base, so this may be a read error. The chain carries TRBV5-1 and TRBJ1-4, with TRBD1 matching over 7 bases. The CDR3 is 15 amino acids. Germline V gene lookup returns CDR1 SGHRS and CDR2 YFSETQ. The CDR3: CAGSLAGTANEKLFF. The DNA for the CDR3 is TGCGCCGGCAGCTTGGCCGGGACAGCTAATGAAAAACTGTTTTTT.

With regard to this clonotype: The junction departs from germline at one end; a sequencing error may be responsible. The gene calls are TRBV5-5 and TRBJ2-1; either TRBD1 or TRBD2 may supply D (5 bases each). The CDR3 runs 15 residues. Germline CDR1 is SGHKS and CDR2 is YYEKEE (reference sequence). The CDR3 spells CVSRLGVRAYNEQFF. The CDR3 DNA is TGTGTCAGCAGATTGGGGGTTAGAGCCTACAATGAGCAGTTCTTC.

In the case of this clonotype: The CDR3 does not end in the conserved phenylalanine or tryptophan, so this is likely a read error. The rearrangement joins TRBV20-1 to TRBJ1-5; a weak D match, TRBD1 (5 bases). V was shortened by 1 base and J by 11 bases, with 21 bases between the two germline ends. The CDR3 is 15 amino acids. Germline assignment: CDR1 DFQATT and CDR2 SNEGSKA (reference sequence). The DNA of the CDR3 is TGCAGTGCTAGAGCGGAAGGGAGAGGGGTATCGTCCCAGCATTCT. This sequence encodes CSARAEGRGVSSQHS.

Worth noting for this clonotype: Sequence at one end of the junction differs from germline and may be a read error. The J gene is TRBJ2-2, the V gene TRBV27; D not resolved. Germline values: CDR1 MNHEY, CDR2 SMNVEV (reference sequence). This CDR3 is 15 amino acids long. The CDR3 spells CASSFTRLGTWELFF. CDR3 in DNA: TGTGCCAGCAGTTTCACCCGTCTGGGCACCTGGGAGCTGTTTTTT.

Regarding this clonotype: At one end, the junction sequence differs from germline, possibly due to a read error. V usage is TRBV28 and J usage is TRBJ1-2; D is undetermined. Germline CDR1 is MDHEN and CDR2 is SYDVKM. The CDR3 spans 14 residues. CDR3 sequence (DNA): TGTGTCAGCACTCCACTAGTGACCAAAAATGGCTACACCTTC. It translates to CVSTPLVTKNGYTF.

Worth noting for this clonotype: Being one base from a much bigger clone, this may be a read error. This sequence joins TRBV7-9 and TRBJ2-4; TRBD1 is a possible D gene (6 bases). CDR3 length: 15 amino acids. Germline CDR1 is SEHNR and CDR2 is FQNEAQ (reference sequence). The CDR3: CASTNREGARNIQYF. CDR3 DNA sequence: TGTGCCAGCACCAACAGGGAAGGGGCCAGAAACATTCAGTACTTC.

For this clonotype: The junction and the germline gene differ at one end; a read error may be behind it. This CDR3 reads CVSSFLGSSYEHYF. CDR3 sequence (DNA): TGTGTCAGCAGTTTTCTTGGGAGCTCCTACGAACACTACTTC. The chain combines TRBV12-3 or TRBV12-4 with TRBJ2-7; D possibly corresponds to TRBD2 (5 bases). The CDR3 sequence is 14 residues long.

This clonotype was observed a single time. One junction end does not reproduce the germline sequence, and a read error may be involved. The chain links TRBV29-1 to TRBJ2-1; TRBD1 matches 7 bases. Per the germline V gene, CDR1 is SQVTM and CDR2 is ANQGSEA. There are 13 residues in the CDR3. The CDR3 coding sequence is TGCAGCGCTGGAACAGGGGACAACAATGAGCAGTTTTTT. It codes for CSAGTGDNNEQFF.

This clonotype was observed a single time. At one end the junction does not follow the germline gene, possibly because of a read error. CDR3 bases: TGTGCCAGCAATTCAAGCGGGGGAAGCACCGGGGGGCTGTTTTTT. It is translated as CASNSSGGSTGGLFF. The chain uses TRBV6-2 or TRBV6-3 and TRBJ2-2; 8 nucleotides align to TRBD2. CDR1 is MNHEY, CDR2 SVGEGT, per germline. CDR3 length: 15 residues.

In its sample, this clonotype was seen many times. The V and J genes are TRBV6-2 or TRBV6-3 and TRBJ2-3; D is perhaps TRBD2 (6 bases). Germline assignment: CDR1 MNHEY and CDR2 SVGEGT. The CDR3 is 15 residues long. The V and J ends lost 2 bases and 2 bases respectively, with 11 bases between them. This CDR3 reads CASSYGGTHTDTQYF. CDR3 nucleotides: TGTGCCAGCAGTTACGGCGGGACTCACACAGATACGCAGTATTTT.